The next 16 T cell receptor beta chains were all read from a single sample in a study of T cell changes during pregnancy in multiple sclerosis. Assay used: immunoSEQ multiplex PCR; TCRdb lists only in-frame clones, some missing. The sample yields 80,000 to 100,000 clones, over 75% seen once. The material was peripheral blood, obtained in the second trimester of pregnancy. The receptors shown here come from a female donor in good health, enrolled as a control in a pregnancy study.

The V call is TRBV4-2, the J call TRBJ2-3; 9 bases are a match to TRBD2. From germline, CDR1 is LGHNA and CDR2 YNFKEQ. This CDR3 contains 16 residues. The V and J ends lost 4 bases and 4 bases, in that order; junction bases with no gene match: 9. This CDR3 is CASSPPTAGGADTQYF. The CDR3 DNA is TGTGCCAGCAGCCCCCCCACGGCGGGGGGGGCAGATACGCAGTATTTT.

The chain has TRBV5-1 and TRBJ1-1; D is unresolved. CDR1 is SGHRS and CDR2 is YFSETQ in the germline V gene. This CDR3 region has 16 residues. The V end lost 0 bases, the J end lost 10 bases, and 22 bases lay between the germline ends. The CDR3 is CASSLGGYTGPAAAFF. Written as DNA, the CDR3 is TGCGCCAGCAGCTTGGGAGGGTATACGGGTCCAGCAGCAGCTTTCTTT.

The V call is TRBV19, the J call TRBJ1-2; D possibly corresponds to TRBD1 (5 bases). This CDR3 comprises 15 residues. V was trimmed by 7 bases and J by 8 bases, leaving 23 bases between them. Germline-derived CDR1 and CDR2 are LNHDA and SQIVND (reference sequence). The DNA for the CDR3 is TGTGCCAGTACTTTCACAGGTGGACGAATTGGCGGCTACACCTTC. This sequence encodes CASTFTGGRIGGYTF.

CDR3 in DNA: TGTGCCAGTAGTATTCGGCCAGGGGAGGGACCTCAGGCCAAAAACATTCAGTACTTC. Translated: CASSIRPGEGPQAKNIQYF. The V and J genes are TRBV19 and TRBJ2-4; tentatively, D is TRBD2 (7 bases). Germline V gives CDR1 LNHDA, CDR2 SQIVND (reference sequence). V lost 3 bases and J 1 base, leaving 22 bases between the germline ends. The length of the CDR3 is 19 residues. Variable domain in full (rest from reference TRBV19 and TRBJ2-4): DGGITQSPKYLFRKEGQNVTLSCEQNLNHDAMYWYRQDPGQGLRLIYYSQIVNDFQKGDIAEGYSVSREKKESFPLTVTSAQKNPTAFYLCASSIRPGEGPQAKNIQYFGAGTRLSVL.

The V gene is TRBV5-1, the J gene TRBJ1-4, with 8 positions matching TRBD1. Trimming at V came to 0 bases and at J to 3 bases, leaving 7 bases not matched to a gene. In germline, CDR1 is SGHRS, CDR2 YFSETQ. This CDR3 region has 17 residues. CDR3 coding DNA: TGCGCCAGCAGCTTGGTACGGCAGGGGGCGCCTAATGAAAAACTGTTTTTT. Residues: CASSLVRQGAPNEKLFF.

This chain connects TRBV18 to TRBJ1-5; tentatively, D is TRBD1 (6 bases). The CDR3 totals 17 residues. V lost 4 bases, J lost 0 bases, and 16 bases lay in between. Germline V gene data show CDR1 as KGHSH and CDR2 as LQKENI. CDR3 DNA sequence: TGTGCCAGCTCACTCGGACAGAGGGCCATTAGCAATCAGCCCCAGCATTTT. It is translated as CASSLGQRAISNQPQHF.

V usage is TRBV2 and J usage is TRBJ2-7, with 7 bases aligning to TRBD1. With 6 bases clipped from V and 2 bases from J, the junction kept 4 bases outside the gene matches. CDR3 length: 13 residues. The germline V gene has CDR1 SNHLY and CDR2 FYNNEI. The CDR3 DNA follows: TGTGCCAGCAGGACAGGGTACACCTACGAGCAGTACTTC. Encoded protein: CASRTGYTYEQYF. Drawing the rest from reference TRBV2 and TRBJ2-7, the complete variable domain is EPEVTQTPSHQVTQMGQEVILRCVPISNHLYFYWYRQILGQKVEFLVSFYNNEISEKSEIFDDQFSVERPDGSNFTLKIRSTKLEDSAMYFCASRTGYTYEQYFGPGTRLTVT.

The CDR3 loop reads CASSEGQGVGRSEQYF. CDR3 sequence (DNA): TGTGCCAGCAGCGAGGGACAGGGTGTAGGTCGAAGCGAGCAGTACTTC. V gene TRBV11-2 combines with J gene TRBJ2-7; TRBD1 agrees at 9 bases. The CDR3 has 16 amino acids. In germline, CDR1 is SGHAT, CDR2 FQNNGV. V lost 5 bases and J lost 6; bases outside the gene matches: 14.

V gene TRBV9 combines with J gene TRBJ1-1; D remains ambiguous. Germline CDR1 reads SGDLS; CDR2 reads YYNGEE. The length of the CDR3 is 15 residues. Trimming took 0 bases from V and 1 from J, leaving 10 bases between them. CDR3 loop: CASSVDPGPNTEAFF. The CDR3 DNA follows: TGTGCCAGCAGCGTAGATCCAGGCCCGAACACTGAAGCTTTCTTT.

Here the CDR3 reads CASSLTDTDTQYF. The CDR3 bases are TGTGCCAGCAGCTTGACAGACACAGATACGCAGTATTTT. This chain links TRBV5-6 with TRBJ2-3; unclear D gene. V lost 1 base and J 2 bases, leaving 5 bases between the germline ends. Germline-derived CDR1 and CDR2 are SGHDT and YYEEEE. The CDR3 sequence is 13 residues long.

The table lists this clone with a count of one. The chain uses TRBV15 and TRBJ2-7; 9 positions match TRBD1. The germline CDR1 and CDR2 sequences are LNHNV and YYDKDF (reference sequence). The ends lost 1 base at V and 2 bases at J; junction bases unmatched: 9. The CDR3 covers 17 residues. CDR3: CATSRVFGQGMTYEQYF. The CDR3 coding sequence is TGTGCCACCAGCAGAGTTTTTGGACAGGGGATGACCTACGAGCAGTACTTC.

The CDR3 is CASSSPGLSRADYGYTF. For the CDR3, the DNA is TGTGCCAGCAGCTCCCCGGGACTCTCAAGGGCGGACTATGGCTACACCTTC. The chain employs TRBV5-4 and TRBJ1-2; D is perhaps TRBD1 (5 bases). Germline CDR1 SGHNT, CDR2 YYREEE (reference sequence). The CDR3 is 17 amino acids. V was pared by 3 bases and J by 3 bases, with 21 bases between.

CDR3 residues: CASSLSGTGGGTGELFF. CDR3 nucleotide sequence: TGCGCCAGCAGCTTGAGCGGCACAGGGGGAGGAACCGGGGAGCTGTTTTTT. The V and J genes are TRBV5-1 and TRBJ2-2; 8 bases line up with TRBD1. The trim removed 1 base at V and 5 bases at J, leaving 10 bases unmatched. The CDR3 length is 17 residues. Germline CDR1 is SGHRS and CDR2 is YFSETQ.

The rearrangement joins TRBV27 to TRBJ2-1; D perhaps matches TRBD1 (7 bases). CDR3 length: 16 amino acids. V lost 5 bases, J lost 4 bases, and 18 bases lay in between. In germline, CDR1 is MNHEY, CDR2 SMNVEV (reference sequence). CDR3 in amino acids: CASSPTRTGGYNEQFF. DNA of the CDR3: TGTGCCAGCAGTCCCACAAGGACAGGAGGGTACAATGAGCAGTTCTTC.

In DNA form, the CDR3 reads TGTGCCAGCAGCTCTGACAGGGCTTATGAGCAGTTCTTC. This sequence encodes CASSSDRAYEQFF. V usage is TRBV7-2 and J usage is TRBJ2-1; 7 bases match TRBD1. Germline values: CDR1 SGHTA, CDR2 FQGNSA. The J segment lost 8 bases and the V segment lost 4 bases, leaving 5 bases of the junction unmatched. The CDR3 totals 13 residues. The whole variable domain, remainder taken from reference TRBV7-2 and TRBJ2-1, is GAGVSQSPSNKVTEKGKDVELRCDPISGHTALYWYRQSLGQGLEFLIYFQGNSAPDKSGLPSDRFSAERTGGSVSTLTIQRTQQEDSAVYLCASSSDRAYEQFFGPGTRLTVL.

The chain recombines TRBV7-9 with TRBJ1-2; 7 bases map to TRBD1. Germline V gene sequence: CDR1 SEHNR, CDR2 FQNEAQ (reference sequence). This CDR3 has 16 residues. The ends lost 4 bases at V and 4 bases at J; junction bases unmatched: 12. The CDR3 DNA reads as TGTGCCAGCAGCTCCCTGGTGCGACAGGGAAGCTATGGCTACACCTTC. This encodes CASSSLVRQGSYGYTF.